This TCR beta chain was sequenced for a study of CD8+ T cells in alopecia areata. Study background: Treated patients were given oral tofacitinib, which was dosed at 5 to 10 mg twice daily. By percentage of affected scalp area, the severity of treated patients was scored.

V dropped 4 bases and J dropped 2 bases, with 22 bases sitting between them. CDR1 MDHEN and CDR2 SYDVKM come from the germline V gene. The length of the CDR3 is 18 residues. The treatment: oral pan-JAK inhibitor, 5-10 mg twice daily. Extracted RNA was reverse transcribed, and the resulting cDNA served as sequencing template. Measured with immunoSEQ multiplex PCR; TCRdb has only the in-frame clones, and not every one. This sample has 90,000 to 120,000 clones, with 84% found just once. Sequencing was performed on CD8+ T cells sorted from blood, taken at week 24, from a patient treated with tofacitinib. The receptor's source is a human donor with alopecia areata. V gene TRBV28 combines with J gene TRBJ2-3, with D perhaps TRBD2 (6 bases). CDR3 sequence: CASSSRVARRGFTDTQYF. The CDR3 bases are TGTGCCAGCAGTTCAAGGGTCGCCAGGCGGGGATTCACAGATACGCAGTATTTT.